This TCR beta chain originates from a study of cytomegalovirus exposure and HLA in healthy donors. Study-wide points: In vitro data verified three CMV-associated chains as specific for CMV antigens. Common viral pathogens seemed to be connected with several of the most significant clusters, according to a later analysis. It was reported that TCR beta sequences correctly inferred the HLA-A and HLA-B alleles for most subjects.

The PCR employed 60 Vbeta primers together with 13 Jbeta primers. The data were produced by immunoSEQ multiplex PCR, yet TCRdb's version contains in-frame clones alone and is incomplete. The sample consists of around 92,000 clones, about 83% of them appearing once. Remarks on this clone: Its antigen remains unidentified.

Trimming removed 4 bases from V and 8 bases from J, with 12 bases in between. This CDR3 is built from 13 residues. The germline CDR1 and CDR2 sequences are MNHEY and SVGAGI. This clonotype originated in a man aged 55 to 70 in good health and CMV-seropositive. The source material was PBMCs. The V and J genes are TRBV6-5 and TRBJ2-1; a weak D match, TRBD2 (5 bases). The CDR3 is CASSFRESYEQFF. The CDR3 DNA reads TGTGCCAGCAGTTTTAGGGAGAGCTATGAGCAGTTCTTC.